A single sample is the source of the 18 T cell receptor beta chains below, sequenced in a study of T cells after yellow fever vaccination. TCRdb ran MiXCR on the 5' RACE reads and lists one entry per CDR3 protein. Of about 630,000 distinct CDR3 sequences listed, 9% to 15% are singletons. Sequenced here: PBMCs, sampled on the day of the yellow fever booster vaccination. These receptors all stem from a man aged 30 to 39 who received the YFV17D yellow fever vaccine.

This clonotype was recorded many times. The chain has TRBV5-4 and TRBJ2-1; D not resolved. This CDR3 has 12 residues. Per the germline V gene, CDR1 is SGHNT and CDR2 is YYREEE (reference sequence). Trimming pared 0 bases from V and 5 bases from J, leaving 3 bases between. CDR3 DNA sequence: TGTGCCAGCAGCTTGGTGGACAATGAGCAGTTCTTC. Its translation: CASSLVDNEQFF.

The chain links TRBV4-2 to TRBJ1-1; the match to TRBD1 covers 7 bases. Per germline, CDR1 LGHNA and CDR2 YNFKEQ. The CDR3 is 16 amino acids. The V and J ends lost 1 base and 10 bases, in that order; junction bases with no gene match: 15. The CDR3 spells CASSQVEAGKGARAFF. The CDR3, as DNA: TGTGCCAGCAGCCAAGTCGAGGCTGGAAAGGGGGCCAGAGCTTTCTTT.

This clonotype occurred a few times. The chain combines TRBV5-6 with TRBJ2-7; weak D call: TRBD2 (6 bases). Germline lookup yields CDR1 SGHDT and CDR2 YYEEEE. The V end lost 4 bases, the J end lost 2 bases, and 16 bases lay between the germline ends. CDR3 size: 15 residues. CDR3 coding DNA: TGTGCCAGCAGCCGATCAGGAGGGGCCCCCTACGAGCAGTACTTC. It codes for CASSRSGGAPYEQYF.

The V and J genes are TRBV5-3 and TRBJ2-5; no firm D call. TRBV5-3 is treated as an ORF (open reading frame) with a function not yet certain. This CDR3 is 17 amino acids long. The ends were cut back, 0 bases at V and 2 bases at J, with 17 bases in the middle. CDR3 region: CARSLVRGEIQQETQYF. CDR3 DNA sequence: TGTGCCAGAAGCTTGGTACGCGGTGAGATTCAACAAGAGACCCAGTACTTC.

CDR3 sequence (DNA): TGTGCCAGCAGCTTGGGGAATAGGGAAGAGACCCAGTACTTC. This encodes CASSLGNREETQYF. The chain couples TRBV5-4 to TRBJ2-5; D ambiguous. From germline, CDR1 is SGHNT and CDR2 YYREEE (reference sequence). V gave up 0 bases and J gave up 3 bases, with 9 bases separating them. The length of the CDR3 is 14 residues. Supplemented by reference TRBV5-4 and TRBJ2-5, the full variable domain reads ETGVTQSPTHLIKTRGQQVTLRCSSQSGHNTVSWYQQALGQGPQFIFQYYREEENGRGNFPPRFSGLQFPNYSSELNVNALELDDSALYLCASSLGNREETQYFGPGTRLLVL.

The CDR3 loop is CASSAQPGLETQYF. DNA for the CDR3: TGTGCCAGCAGTGCCCAACCTGGGCTTGAGACCCAGTACTTC. V and J are TRBV2 and TRBJ2-5; D gene uncertain. This CDR3 contains 14 residues. V lost 4 bases and J 5 bases, leaving 14 bases between the germline ends. Germline CDR1 SNHLY, CDR2 FYNNEI.

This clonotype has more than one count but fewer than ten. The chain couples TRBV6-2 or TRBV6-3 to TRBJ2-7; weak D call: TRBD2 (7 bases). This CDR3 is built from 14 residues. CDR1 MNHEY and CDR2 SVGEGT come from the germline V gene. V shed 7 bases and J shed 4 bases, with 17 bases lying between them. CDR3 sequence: CASKEGGDRYEQYF. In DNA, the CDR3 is TGTGCCAGCAAGGAGGGGGGGGATCGTTACGAGCAGTACTTC.

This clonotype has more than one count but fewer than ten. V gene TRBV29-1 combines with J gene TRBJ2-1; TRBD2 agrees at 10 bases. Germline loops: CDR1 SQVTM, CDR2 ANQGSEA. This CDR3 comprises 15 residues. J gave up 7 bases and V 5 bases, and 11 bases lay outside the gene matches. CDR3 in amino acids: CSVRTSGIKANEQFF. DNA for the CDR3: TGCAGCGTTCGTACTAGCGGGATAAAGGCGAATGAGCAGTTCTTC.

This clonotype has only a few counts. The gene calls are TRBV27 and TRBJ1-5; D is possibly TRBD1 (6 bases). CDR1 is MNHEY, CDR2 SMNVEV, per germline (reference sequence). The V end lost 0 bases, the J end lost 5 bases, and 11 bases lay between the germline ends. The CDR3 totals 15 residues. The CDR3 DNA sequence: TGTGCCAGCAGTTTATCGAAACAGGGTGATCAGCCCCAGCATTTT. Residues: CASSLSKQGDQPQHF.

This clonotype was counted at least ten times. CDR3 amino acids: CASSPLRGQFDYEQYF. The DNA of the CDR3 is TGCGCCAGCAGCCCGCTGCGGGGGCAATTTGACTACGAGCAGTACTTC. The rearrangement joins TRBV5-1 to TRBJ2-7, with D maybe TRBD2 (7 bases). The CDR3 sequence is 16 residues long. V was shortened by 4 bases and J by 3 bases, with 20 bases between the two germline ends. Germline V gives CDR1 SGHRS, CDR2 YFSETQ.

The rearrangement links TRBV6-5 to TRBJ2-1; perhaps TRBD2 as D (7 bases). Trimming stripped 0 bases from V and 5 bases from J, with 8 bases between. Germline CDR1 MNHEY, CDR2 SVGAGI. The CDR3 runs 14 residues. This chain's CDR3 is CASSYSGGHNEQFF. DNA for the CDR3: TGTGCCAGCAGTTACTCGGGGGGGCACAATGAGCAGTTCTTC.

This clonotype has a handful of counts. The CDR3 is CASSIDGADEQYF. The CDR3 nucleotides read TGTGCCAGTAGTATTGATGGGGCCGACGAGCAGTACTTC. The V call is TRBV19, the J call TRBJ2-7; TRBD1 is a possible D gene (5 bases). The CDR3 extends over 13 amino acids. V was pared by 3 bases and J by 5 bases, with 11 bases between. Germline CDR1 is LNHDA and CDR2 is SQIVND (reference sequence).

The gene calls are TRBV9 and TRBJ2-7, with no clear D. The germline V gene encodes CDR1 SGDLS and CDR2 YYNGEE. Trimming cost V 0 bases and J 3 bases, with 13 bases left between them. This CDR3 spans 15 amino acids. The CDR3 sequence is CASSVGSTSLYEQYF. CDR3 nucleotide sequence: TGTGCCAGCAGCGTAGGGTCCACGTCTCTCTACGAGCAGTACTTC.

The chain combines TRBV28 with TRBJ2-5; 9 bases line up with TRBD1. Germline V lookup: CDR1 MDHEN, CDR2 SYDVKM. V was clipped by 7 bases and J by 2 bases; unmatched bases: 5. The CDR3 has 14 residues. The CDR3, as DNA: TGTGCCAGCACTGCGACAGGGGGACAAGAGACCCAGTACTTC. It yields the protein CASTATGGQETQYF.

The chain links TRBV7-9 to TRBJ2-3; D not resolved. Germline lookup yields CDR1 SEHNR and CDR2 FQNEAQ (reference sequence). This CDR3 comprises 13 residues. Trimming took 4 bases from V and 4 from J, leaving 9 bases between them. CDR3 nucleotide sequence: TGTGCCAGCAGCTCCGCGTCACCAGATACGCAGTATTTT. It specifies CASSSASPDTQYF.

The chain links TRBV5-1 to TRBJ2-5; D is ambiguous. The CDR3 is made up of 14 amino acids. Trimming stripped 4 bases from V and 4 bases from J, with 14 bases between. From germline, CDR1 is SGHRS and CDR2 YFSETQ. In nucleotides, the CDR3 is TGCGCCAGCAGCCTAGGCCGTTTGGGAGAGACCCAGTACTTC. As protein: CASSLGRLGETQYF. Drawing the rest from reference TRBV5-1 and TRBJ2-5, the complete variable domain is KAGVTQTPRYLIKTRGQQVTLSCSPISGHRSVSWYQQTPGQGLQFLFEYFSETQRNKGNFPGRFSGRQFSNSRSEMNVSTLELGDSALYLCASSLGRLGETQYFGPGTRLLVL.

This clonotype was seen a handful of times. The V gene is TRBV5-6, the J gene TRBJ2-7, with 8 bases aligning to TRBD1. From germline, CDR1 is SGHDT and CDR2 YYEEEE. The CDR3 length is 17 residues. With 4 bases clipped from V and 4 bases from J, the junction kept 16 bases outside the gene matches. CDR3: CASSPWVWTGTGYEQYF. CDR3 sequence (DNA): TGTGCCAGCAGCCCCTGGGTGTGGACAGGGACAGGATACGAGCAGTACTTC.

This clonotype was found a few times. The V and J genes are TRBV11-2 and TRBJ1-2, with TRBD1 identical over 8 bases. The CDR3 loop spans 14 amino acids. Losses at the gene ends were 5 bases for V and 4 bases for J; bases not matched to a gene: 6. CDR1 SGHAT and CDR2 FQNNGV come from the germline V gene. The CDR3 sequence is CASSAQGASYGYTF. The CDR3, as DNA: TGTGCCAGCAGCGCTCAGGGGGCGAGCTATGGCTACACCTTC.